Listed below are T cell receptor beta chains from one sample, sequenced in a study of siplizumab effects on memory and regulatory T cells. Sequencing used immunoSEQ multiplex PCR; TCRdb keeps in-frame clones, though not all of them. The table includes about 87,000 clones, about 93% detected once. The sample taken for sequencing was non-Treg CD4+ T cells sorted from blood. The receptors were sampled from a human donor in good health. Both conserved end residues are part of each CDR3. Each record gives: V gene, J gene, CDR3 protein.

>TRBV5-1|TRBJ2-1
CASSQYNEQFF
>TRBV6-1|TRBJ1-5
CASTDRGRQPQHF
>TRBV7-9|TRBJ2-2
CASKPRDRGQGSLGELFF
>TRBV13|TRBJ2-7
CASSLGSSYEQYF
>TRBV7-2|TRBJ1-2
CASSTTGGSGYTF
>TRBV7-3|TRBJ1-3
CASSLTDRATGNTIYF
>TRBV6-1|TRBJ1-2
CASNPTGHYGYTF
>TRBV19|TRBJ2-3
CASSIGVDTQYF
>TRBV7-2|TRBJ2-2
CASSLGNTGELFF
>TRBV5-4|TRBJ1-2
CASSGDRGGYTF
>TRBV5-1|TRBJ2-5
CASSLGGGETQYF
>TRBV11-3|TRBJ1-1
CASSFEDRVQKAFF
>TRBV13|TRBJ2-2
CASSLYRRTSGRGWTGELFF
>TRBV7-8|TRBJ2-1
CASSAQHGETNNEQFF
>TRBV5-1|TRBJ2-2
CASSLGTGTLNTGELFF
>TRBV11-3|TRBJ1-1
CASSLGTGLVTEAFF
>TRBV7-2|TRBJ2-4
CASSKSGATIIAKNIQYF
>TRBV9|TRBJ2-2
CASSASRDTKNTGELFF
>TRBV5-1|TRBJ2-5
CASSFVAGGPETQYF
>TRBV29-1|TRBJ1-4
CSVDLGQAEKLFF
>TRBV7-3|TRBJ2-5
CASSARQDPREKQETQYF
>TRBV7-3|TRBJ2-1
CASSSNGRRTSGGRNEQFF
>TRBV4-1|TRBJ1-5
CASSQEGTGRNQPQHF
>TRBV5-4|TRBJ2-2
CASSFGKRAGTGELFF
>TRBV30|TRBJ1-5
CAWSGRLNQPQHF
>TRBV7-7|TRBJ2-1
CASSLGLAGSSYNEQFF
>TRBV5-1|TRBJ1-6
CASSLGDRGRNSPLHF
>TRBV2|TRBJ2-7
CASCPAGPSEQYF
>TRBV4-1|TRBJ2-1
CASSQQNSGSREQFF
>TRBV7-9|TRBJ2-2
CASSSGGRNTGELFF
>TRBV5-4|TRBJ2-7
CASSQGQAAHEQYF
>TRBV6-5|TRBJ1-5
CASRAGTAQPQHF
>TRBV5-1|TRBJ2-2
CASSFQTGKTGELFF
>TRBV21-1|TRBJ2-7
CASSKSFGTGFYYEQYF
>TRBV6-1|TRBJ1-5
CASSGYRDGSLHF
>TRBV19|TRBJ2-7
CASSIQRAATYEQYF
>TRBV7-9|TRBJ2-1
CASSLGLAGSHEQFF
>TRBV5-6|TRBJ2-2
CASSRGGDTGELFF
>TRBV29-1|TRBJ1-2
CSVSVDYGYTF
>TRBV7-9|TRBJ2-5
CASSSHRVQETQYF
>TRBV30|TRBJ1-4
CAWRQQGTAKLFF
>TRBV4-3|TRBJ1-5
CASTRDRGDQPQHF
>TRBV4-3|TRBJ2-6
CASSQDLTTGANVLTF
>TRBV19|TRBJ2-7
CASSRPGLAGGTLRSEQYF
>TRBV27|TRBJ2-7
CASSLAAGPSYEQYF
>TRBV9|TRBJ1-3
CASSVGGAGVSGNTIYF
>TRBV4-3|TRBJ2-7
CASSQGGQGLHEQYF
>TRBV5-3|TRBJ1-2
CARSSTGGFGYTF
>TRBV7-9|TRBJ1-2
CASSLYRVDGYTF
>TRBV10-3|TRBJ2-5
CAISGGLSADFQETQYF
>TRBV11-3|TRBJ2-7
CASSLGSGHEQYF
>TRBV27|TRBJ2-1
CASSRAGQGRNEQFF
>TRBV30|TRBJ1-2
CAWGTGPYGYTF
>TRBV7-9|TRBJ2-7
CASSFLGAGGPYEQYF
>TRBV18|TRBJ1-4
CASSPGGQNEKLFF
>TRBV7-6|TRBJ2-5
CASASSGQETQYF
>TRBV15|TRBJ2-1
CATSSLREQFF
>TRBV6-5|TRBJ1-2
CASSYSRVYGYTF
>TRBV5-1|TRBJ2-7
CASSNSGTAYEQYF
>TRBV19|TRBJ1-1
CASRAQSDTEAFF